Presented here are 18 T cell receptor beta chains from one specimen sequenced in a study of shared T cell receptors in the human thymus. Sequencing used immunoSEQ multiplex PCR; TCRdb keeps in-frame clones, though not all of them. The data show over 650,000 clones, 70% to 90% seen once. These data also formed part of another study, on human thymus T cells.

Sequencing used thymocytes. These receptors were collected from a boy in the first two years of life with a congenital heart defect.

The chain has TRBV4-1 and TRBJ1-1; D is ambiguous. The CDR3 spans 14 residues. CDR1 and CDR2 (germline): MGHRA, YSYEKL. Trimming left V 0 bases short and J 1 base short, with 6 bases between. This chain's CDR3 is CASSQERSNTEAFF. For the CDR3, the DNA is TGCGCCAGCAGCCAAGAACGGTCGAACACTGAAGCTTTCTTT.

CDR3: CASWRTGQHQETQYF. The CDR3 DNA reads as TGTGCCAGCTGGAGGACAGGTCAACATCAAGAGACCCAGTACTTC. The chain employs TRBV6-6 and TRBJ2-5, with TRBD1 matching over 7 bases. With 8 bases clipped from V and 2 bases from J, the junction kept 11 bases outside the gene matches. The CDR3 sequence is 15 residues long. Germline V gene lookup returns CDR1 MNHNY and CDR2 SVGAGI (reference sequence).

J is TRBJ2-5 and V is TRBV6-5; 7 nucleotides align to TRBD2. The J call is in doubt because the DNA end fits TRBJ2-7 better. Germline V CDR1 and CDR2: MNHEY, SVGAGI. This CDR3 contains 14 residues. The CDR3 here is CASRNLAELYEQYF. Written as DNA, the CDR3 is TGTGCCAGCAGGAATCTAGCGGAACTCTACGAGCAGTACTTC.

The chain joins TRBV25-1 to TRBJ2-7; TRBD1 is a possible D gene (6 bases). This CDR3 region has 14 residues. Germline values: CDR1 MGHDK, CDR2 SYGVNS. V lost 4 bases to trimming and J lost 0 bases, with 10 bases between them. CDR3 DNA sequence: TGTGCCAGCAGTGGGGGACAAAACTCCTACGAGCAGTACTTC. Translated: CASSGGQNSYEQYF.

The chain carries TRBV6-6 and TRBJ2-7; D may be TRBD2 (6 bases). Germline V gene data show CDR1 as MNHNY and CDR2 as SVGAGI (reference sequence). The CDR3 spans 12 residues. V was shortened by 2 bases and J by 9 bases, with 11 bases between the two germline ends. The CDR3 sequence: CASSYPLARQYF. The CDR3 DNA sequence: TGTGCCAGCAGTTACCCACTAGCACGGCAGTACTTC.

The CDR3 spells CASSVGGTNEKLFF. For the CDR3, the DNA is TGTGCCAGCAGTGTCGGCGGAACTAATGAAAAACTGTTTTTT. The chain joins TRBV6-6 to TRBJ1-4; D is unresolved. CDR3 length: 14 amino acids. V lost 5 bases, J lost 1 base, and 8 bases lay in between. CDR1 is MNHNY, CDR2 SVGAGI, per germline (reference sequence).

The V call is TRBV28, the J call TRBJ2-3; D is undetermined. This CDR3 is built from 14 residues. Germline assignment: CDR1 MDHEN and CDR2 SYDVKM. V was trimmed by 3 bases and J by 2 bases, leaving 9 bases between them. In DNA form, the CDR3 reads TGTGCCAGCAGTTTTTTATCTCTCACAGATACGCAGTATTTT. This encodes CASSFLSLTDTQYF.

In regard to this clone: This specimen includes other DNA sequences encoding the same CDR3. This sequence joins TRBV7-2 and TRBJ1-6; perhaps TRBD1 as D (5 bases). The CDR3 totals 13 residues. Trimming removed 8 bases at V and 13 bases at J, with 18 bases between. The V gene's germline CDR1 is SGHTA and CDR2 FQGNSA. CDR3 nucleotides: TGTGCCAGCTCGGAGGGGTGGTCCTCCCCCCTCCACTTT. The encoded protein is CASSEGWSSPLHF. The full variable domain, with the rest looked up from reference TRBV7-2 and TRBJ1-6, is GAGVSQSPSNKVTEKGKDVELRCDPISGHTALYWYRQSLGQGLEFLIYFQGNSAPDKSGLPSDRFSAERTGGSVSTLTIQRTQQEDSAVYLCASSEGWSSPLHFGNGTRLTVT.

CDR3 sequence reads: CASSLGAEAFF. CDR3 in DNA: TGTGCCAGCAGTTTAGGAGCGGAGGCTTTCTTT. The rearrangement joins TRBV27 to TRBJ1-1; D is uncertain. V dropped 2 bases and J dropped 11 bases, with 9 bases sitting between them. The CDR3 consists of 11 residues. The germline gives CDR1 MNHEY, CDR2 SMNVEV (reference sequence).

This clone was recorded only once. The chain links TRBV28 to TRBJ2-7, with 12 bases aligning to TRBD2. Germline-derived CDR1 and CDR2 are MDHEN and SYDVKM. The CDR3 loop spans 20 amino acids. Trimming removed 4 bases from V and 5 bases from J; junction bases left unmatched: 21. Here the CDR3 DNA reads TGTGCCAGCAGTTCTCGATATGACCGGACTAGCGGGGCATCCTTAAACGAGCAGTACTTC. Amino acid sequence: CASSSRYDRTSGASLNEQYF.

This chain uses TRBV15 with TRBJ2-2; D uncertain. This CDR3 has 16 amino acids. V shed 0 bases and J shed 1 base, with 9 bases lying between them. The germline V gene has CDR1 LNHNV and CDR2 YYDKDF (reference sequence). CDR3 sequence (DNA): TGTGCCACCAGCAGAGATTGGAGAAAGAACACCGGGGAGCTGTTTTTT. Translating gives CATSRDWRKNTGELFF. Combining the CDR3 with reference TRBV15 and TRBJ2-2 gives the whole variable domain DAMVIQNPRYQVTQFGKPVTLSCSQTLNHNVMYWYQQKSSQAPKLLFHYYDKDFNNEADTPDNFQSRRPNTSFCFLDIRSPGLGDTAMYLCATSRDWRKNTGELFFGEGSRLTVL.

The chain has TRBV28 and TRBJ2-4, with TRBD2 identical over 7 bases. V shed 5 bases, J shed 2 bases, and the junction held 24 bases outside the gene matches. CDR3 length: 21 residues. CDR1 and CDR2 (germline): MDHEN, SYDVKM. The CDR3 here is CASSPQTRRGYAPSTKNIQYF. The CDR3 nucleotides read TGTGCCAGCAGTCCTCAGACACGGCGGGGGTATGCCCCTAGCACCAAAAACATTCAGTACTTC.

The chain couples TRBV14 to TRBJ2-1; tentatively, D is TRBD2 (5 bases). CDR3 length equals 15 residues. The germline V gene encodes CDR1 SGHDN and CDR2 FVKESK. The V and J ends lost 0 bases and 5 bases respectively, with 11 bases between them. The CDR3 bases are TGTGCCAGCAGCCAAGAAAGCCGGGAAGACAATGAGCAGTTCTTC. Amino acid sequence: CASSQESREDNEQFF.

The chain carries TRBV4-1 and TRBJ1-2; 7 nucleotides align to TRBD1. Germline values: CDR1 MGHRA, CDR2 YSYEKL. The CDR3 spans 14 residues. The ends lost 1 base at V and 4 bases at J; junction bases unmatched: 3. CDR3 region: CASSQVTGFYGYTF. CDR3 DNA: TGCGCCAGCAGCCAAGTGACAGGGTTCTATGGCTACACCTTC.

This chain links TRBV11-2 with TRBJ2-5, with 13 positions matching TRBD2. Germline CDR1 and CDR2: SGHAT and FQNNGV. CDR3 length equals 18 residues. The V gene end was trimmed by 3 bases and the J gene end by 0 bases; junction bases not matched to a gene: 7. The CDR3 DNA reads as TGTGCCAGCAGCTTCTTTCCGGGACTAGCGGGAAACCAAGAGACCCAGTACTTC. Translated: CASSFFPGLAGNQETQYF. The full variable domain, completed using reference TRBV11-2 and TRBJ2-5, is EAGVAQSPRYKIIEKRQSVAFWCNPISGHATLYWYQQILGQGPKLLIQFQNNGVVDDSQLPKDRFSAERLKGVDSTLKIQPAKLEDSAVYLCASSFFPGLAGNQETQYFGPGTRLLVL.

J is TRBJ1-1 and V is TRBV7-9; D is unclear. Germline V gives CDR1 SEHNR, CDR2 FQNEAQ (reference sequence). The CDR3 has 15 residues. Trimming took off 4 bases at V and 1 base at J, with 13 bases between the two ends. The CDR3 nucleotides read TGTGCCAGCAGCTCACCCCAAAAGCCGAACACTGAAGCTTTCTTT. It translates to CASSSPQKPNTEAFF.

This clone came up once. The chain couples TRBV11-2 to TRBJ2-1; D possibly corresponds to TRBD2 (6 bases). Trimming took 1 base from V and 6 from J, leaving 13 bases between them. Germline V gene data show CDR1 as SGHAT and CDR2 as FQNNGV. CDR3 size: 15 residues. CDR3 amino acids: CASSLVGGIGNEQFF. As DNA, the CDR3 is TGTGCCAGCAGCTTAGTGGGAGGAATTGGCAATGAGCAGTTCTTC.

The chain employs TRBV7-9 and TRBJ1-5; D ambiguous. The V end lost 8 bases, the J end lost 3 bases, and 11 bases lay between the germline ends. CDR3 length equals 13 residues. Per germline, CDR1 SEHNR and CDR2 FQNEAQ (reference sequence). CDR3 sequence reads: CASGLVPNQPQHF. The CDR3 DNA reads as TGTGCCAGCGGACTGGTGCCCAATCAGCCCCAGCATTTT.